This record looks at one T cell receptor beta chain sequence and its context. PCR involved 60 Vbeta and 13 Jbeta primers. Repertoires were generated with immunoSEQ multiplex PCR, while TCRdb's copy carries only in-frame clones and drops some. In the table there are 100,000 to 150,000 clones, over 60% of which are singletons. The data are from a study of cytomegalovirus exposure and HLA in healthy donors. The CDR3 runs 16 residues. V gave up 4 bases and J gave up 1 base; unmatched junction bases: 7. Germline V gene lookup returns CDR1 SGHRS and CDR2 YFSETQ. Sequencing was carried out using PBMCs. The rearrangement joins TRBV5-1 to TRBJ2-7, with 11 bases that match TRBD2. This sequence originates from a woman between 55 and 75 years old in good health and CMV-seropositive. The CDR3 is CASSPGLAGASYEQYF. The CDR3 nucleotides are TGCGCCAGCAGCCCCGGACTAGCGGGCGCTTCCTACGAGCAGTACTTC.